These 19 T cell receptor beta chains were all obtained from the same sample, sequenced in a study of blood T cells in healthy people across ages. A second PCR of roughly 7 to 11 cycles used a sample-barcoded 5' primer and a J-beta primer mix. MiXCR was run by TCRdb on the 5' RACE reads, yielding one entry per CDR3 protein. The table shows about 640,000 distinct CDR3 sequences, with roughly 53% occurring only once. Specimen: blood. The source of these receptors is a man aged 55-75 years in good health.

CDR3 coding DNA: TGTGCCAGCAGCTTTAACAAAGCGGGCACTGAAGCTTTCTTT. It translates to CASSFNKAGTEAFF. The J gene is TRBJ1-1, the V gene TRBV7-9; D unclear. The CDR3 spans 14 residues. V lost 3 bases to trimming and J lost 4 bases, with 12 bases between them. Per the germline V gene, CDR1 is SEHNR and CDR2 is FQNEAQ (reference sequence).

CDR3 bases: TGTGCCAGCAGTTGGAATCCTACAACTAATGAAAAACTGTTTTTT. Translation: CASSWNPTTNEKLFF. The chain uses TRBV6-5 and TRBJ1-4; D remains ambiguous. Between the trimmed V and J ends, which lost 4 bases and 0 bases, there was a span of 9 bases. CDR3 length: 15 amino acids. The germline V gene has CDR1 MNHEY and CDR2 SVGAGI.

V gene TRBV5-5 combines with J gene TRBJ2-5, with no clear D. TRBJ2-7 matches the DNA end more closely, so the J call is doubtful. The CDR3 has 14 amino acids. Germline assignment: CDR1 SGHKS and CDR2 YYEKEE (reference sequence). The CDR3 loop is CASSFFDDRDEQYF. DNA for the CDR3: TGTGCCAGCAGCTTTTTCGATGATAGGGACGAGCAGTACTTC.

The chain couples TRBV5-1 to TRBJ1-6; possible D gene TRBD1, 6 bases. The germline gives CDR1 SGHRS, CDR2 YFSETQ. This CDR3 contains 16 residues. V lost 2 bases and J lost 0, with 9 bases in between. The CDR3 DNA is TGCGCCAGCAGCTTCGAAGGGGGCTCCTATAATTCACCCCTCCACTTT. Residues: CASSFEGGSYNSPLHF.

This chain connects TRBV12-3 or TRBV12-4 to TRBJ2-3; weak D call: TRBD1 (5 bases). The CDR3 loop spans 16 amino acids. Deletions cut 3 bases from V and 1 base from J, with 14 bases between. The CDR3 protein is CASSFSRASRTDTQYF. The CDR3 nucleotides are TGTGCCAGCAGTTTCTCCAGGGCCTCGCGCACAGATACGCAGTATTTT.

This clonotype was seen only a few times. The rearrangement joins TRBV2 to TRBJ2-2; D unclear. The CDR3 has 17 amino acids. Trimming stripped 1 base from V and 4 bases from J, with 16 bases between. Per the germline V gene, CDR1 is SNHLY and CDR2 is FYNNEI. CDR3 in amino acids: CASSEEPTVFLTGELFF. CDR3 sequence (DNA): TGTGCCAGCAGTGAAGAGCCAACAGTATTTCTCACCGGGGAGCTGTTTTTT.

This clonotype was observed once. This rearrangement joins TRBV28 to TRBJ2-5, with D possibly TRBD2 on 7 matching bases. V lost 0 bases, J lost 5 bases, and 13 bases lay in between. Germline V CDR1 and CDR2: MDHEN, SYDVKM. The CDR3 covers 15 residues. Here the CDR3 reads CASSLWGGGRETQYF. CDR3 sequence (DNA): TGTGCCAGCAGTTTATGGGGAGGGGGAAGGGAGACCCAGTACTTC.

Only a few counts were recorded for this clonotype. V gene TRBV5-1 combines with J gene TRBJ2-7; tentative D call: TRBD2 (5 bases). Germline V CDR1 and CDR2: SGHRS, YFSETQ. CDR3 length: 12 amino acids. Trimming stripped 1 base from V and 5 bases from J, with 7 bases between. The CDR3 nucleotides are TGCGCCAGCAGCTTGACTAGTGACGAGCAGTACTTC. The encoded protein is CASSLTSDEQYF.

The chain uses TRBV10-1 and TRBJ2-1, with 11 bases aligning to TRBD2. The CDR3 sequence is 16 residues long. Germline CDR1 reads WNHNN; CDR2 reads SYGVQD (reference sequence). Germline trimming cut 11 bases from V and 14 bases from J; bases unmatched to any gene: 23. DNA for the CDR3: TGCGCCGGAGTACCAGACCCGACTAGCGGGGCCGAATTGAAGTTCTTC. This sequence encodes CAGVPDPTSGAELKFF.

In DNA form, the CDR3 reads TGTGCCAGCAGCTTAGCGAGGACAGGCTTAGAGACCCAGTACTTC. It is translated as CASSLARTGLETQYF. This chain uses TRBV7-9 with TRBJ2-5; 7 bases match TRBD1. The CDR3 has 15 residues. V shed 0 bases and J 4 bases; nucleotides not matched to a gene: 5. Germline loops: CDR1 SEHNR, CDR2 FQNEAQ (reference sequence).

V and J are TRBV6-1 and TRBJ2-7; D gene ambiguous. Looked up from germline, CDR1 is MNHNS and CDR2 is SASEGT. The length of the CDR3 is 15 residues. Trimming left V 0 bases short and J 3 bases short, with 12 bases between. CDR3: CASSEARRILYEQYF. The CDR3 bases are TGTGCCAGCAGTGAAGCGCGAAGGATCCTCTACGAGCAGTACTTC.

This clonotype occurred a few times. The genes are TRBV5-1 and TRBJ2-3, with D unresolved. Trimming stripped 4 bases from V and 0 bases from J, with 12 bases between. Germline V CDR1 and CDR2: SGHRS, YFSETQ. CDR3 length: 15 amino acids. The CDR3 is CASSNLDASTDTQYF. Written as DNA, the CDR3 is TGCGCCAGCAGCAACCTCGACGCTAGCACAGATACGCAGTATTTT.

This rearrangement joins TRBV12-3 or TRBV12-4 to TRBJ1-2; D perhaps matches TRBD1 (6 bases). The CDR3 length is 12 residues. Trimming removed 2 bases from V and 10 bases from J, with 11 bases in between. The CDR3: CASSLRHRDYTF. DNA of the CDR3: TGTGCCAGCAGTTTACGACACAGGGACTACACCTTC.

The chain is built from TRBV20-1 and TRBJ2-7, with a possible D match to TRBD2 (6 bases). Germline V gene lookup returns CDR1 DFQATT and CDR2 SNEGSKA (reference sequence). V was pared by 6 bases and J by 1 base, with 16 bases between. CDR3 length: 14 residues. CDR3 amino acids: CSAEPRDLSYEQYF. The CDR3 DNA sequence: TGCAGTGCGGAACCTCGGGACTTATCCTACGAGCAGTACTTC.

This clonotype was seen a handful of times. CDR3 DNA: TGTGCCAGCAGCTTAACAACGGGACAGGGAAGAAGAGTCCTGACTTTC. Translated: CASSLTTGQGRRVLTF. This chain links TRBV11-2 with TRBJ2-6; 9 nucleotides agree with TRBD1. CDR1 and CDR2 from the germline V gene are SGHAT and FQNNGV. V shed 2 bases and J 13 bases; nucleotides not matched to a gene: 12. This CDR3 contains 16 residues.

This chain links TRBV5-1 with TRBJ2-1, with 10 nucleotides matching TRBD1. The germline V gene has CDR1 SGHRS and CDR2 YFSETQ. This CDR3 is built from 16 residues. Trimming removed 3 bases from V and 7 bases from J; junction bases left unmatched: 10. Here the CDR3 DNA reads TGCGCCAGCAGCTCTAAAGACAGGACAGGGGGGAATGAGCAGTTCTTC. Protein: CASSSKDRTGGNEQFF.

As concerns this clonotype: The germline gene is not matched at one end of the junction; a read error may be the cause. V is TRBV6-1 and J is TRBJ2-7; possibly TRBD2 for D (5 bases). With the DNA end fitting TRBJ2-5 better, the J assignment may be wrong. The length of the CDR3 is 12 residues. From germline, CDR1 is MNHNS and CDR2 SASEGT. CDR3 amino acids: CASREAGKTQYF. For the CDR3, the DNA is TGTGCCAGCAGGGAAGCCGGGAAGACCCAGTACTTC.

The chain combines TRBV10-3 with TRBJ2-3, with D tentatively TRBD2 (6 bases). The CDR3 contains 13 residues. Germline V gene lookup returns CDR1 ENHRY and CDR2 SYGVKD. Deletions cut 10 bases from V and 2 bases from J, with 13 bases between. In DNA form, the CDR3 reads TGTGCCAGCGGGACCATCAACACAGATACGCAGTATTTT. Residues: CASGTINTDTQYF.

The chain links TRBV10-3 to TRBJ2-5; 8 bases agree with TRBD1. Germline CDR1 and CDR2: ENHRY and SYGVKD. After removal of 3 bases from V and 2 bases from J, the junction contained 14 bases not matched to a gene. This CDR3 contains 18 residues. The CDR3 region has the DNA TGTGCCATCAGTGACCCCCAGGCGGGGACAGGAGCGCAAGAGACCCAGTACTTC. Its translation is CAISDPQAGTGAQETQYF.